The present T cell receptor (beta chain) was sequenced within a study of identical twins. General observations from the study: Fewer insertions were carried by abundant cord blood beta clonotypes, but none was seen in memory repertoires. A cross-sectional statistical analysis, not follow-up of the same donors, supported the conclusions. Out-of-frame alpha sequences shared by twins showed excess low generation probability.

TCRdb independently ran MiXCR on the 5' RACE reads; one entry per CDR3 protein. The sample shows hundreds of thousands of distinct CDR3 sequences, under 10% of them seen only once. Healthy Caucasians alone served as donors. The CDR3 is made up of 16 amino acids. CDR1 SGHDT and CDR2 YYEEEE come from the germline V gene. Trimming took 0 bases from V and 0 from J, leaving 10 bases between them. This clonotype came up many times. Its matching antigen is unknown. The sample also formed part of further work on yellow fever vaccine responses in identical twins.

The chain combines TRBV5-6 with TRBJ2-1, with D perhaps matching TRBD2 (6 bases). The sequencing input was memory (CD45RO+) T cells sorted from blood. This receptor was taken from a woman aged 18 to 35 in good health. The CDR3 here is CASSLGGRPSYNEQFF. DNA for the CDR3: TGTGCCAGCAGCTTGGGGGGGAGGCCCTCCTACAATGAGCAGTTCTTC. Variable domain in full (rest from reference TRBV5-6 and TRBJ2-1): DAGVTQSPTHLIKTRGQQVTLRCSPKSGHDTVSWYQQALGQGPQFIFQYYEEEERQRGNFPDRFSGHQFPNYSSELNVNALLLGDSALYLCASSLGGRPSYNEQFFGPGTRLTVL.